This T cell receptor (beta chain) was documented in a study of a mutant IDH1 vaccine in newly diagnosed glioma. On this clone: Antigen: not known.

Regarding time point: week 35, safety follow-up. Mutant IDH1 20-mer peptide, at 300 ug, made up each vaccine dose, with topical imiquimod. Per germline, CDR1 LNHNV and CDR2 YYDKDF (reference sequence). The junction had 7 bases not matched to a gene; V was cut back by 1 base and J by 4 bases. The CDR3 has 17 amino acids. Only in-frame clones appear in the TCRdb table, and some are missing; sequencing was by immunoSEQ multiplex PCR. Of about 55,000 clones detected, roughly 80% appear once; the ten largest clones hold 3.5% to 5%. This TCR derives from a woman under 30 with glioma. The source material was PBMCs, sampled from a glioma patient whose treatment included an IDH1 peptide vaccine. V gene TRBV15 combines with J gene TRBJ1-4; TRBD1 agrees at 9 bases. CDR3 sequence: CATSRAGTGLGNEKLFF. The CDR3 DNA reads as TGTGCCACCAGCAGAGCGGGGACAGGGCTCGGTAATGAAAAACTGTTTTTT.